This T cell receptor (beta chain) was identified in a study of T cell responses to AZD1222 COVID-19 vaccine. Comments on this clone: What it binds is not known.

Study conclusions and caveats: Donors in the cohort were predominantly white British and more often female, and clonal diversity was possibly underestimated. Just 6 or 7 AZD1222 recipients were seropositive at baseline.

TCRdb's table, derived via immunoSEQ multiplex PCR, lists solely in-frame clones and lacks some. Here the sample spans about 78,000 clones, 80% to 85% being singletons. Trimming stripped 1 base from V and 1 base from J, with 13 bases between. The CDR3 sequence is 16 residues long. CDR1 LGHDT and CDR2 YNNKEL come from the germline V gene (reference sequence). This chain links TRBV3-1 (or the pseudogene TRBV3-2) with TRBJ2-5; D call uncertain. The source is an adult in good health. The input for sequencing was peripheral blood, taken on day 0 of AZD1222 vaccination. The CDR3 region is CASSQGVRPGQETQYF. The CDR3 DNA is TGTGCCAGCAGCCAAGGGGTTCGACCCGGCCAAGAGACCCAGTACTTC.